Shown below are 28 T cell receptor beta chains from a single sample sequenced in a study of T cell clones after liver transplantation. Data came from immunoSEQ multiplex PCR; TCRdb stores just in-frame clones and leaves some out. The repertoire holds about 120,000 clones, with about nine tenths as singletons. Sample: CD4+ T cells from blood, taken 12 months after liver transplant. The source is a human patient who received a liver transplant. The T cells may partly be graft donor cells.

The chain is built from TRBV28 and TRBJ2-1; D perhaps matches TRBD2 (5 bases). The CDR3 is 16 amino acids. Germline CDR1 reads MDHEN; CDR2 reads SYDVKM. V shed 5 bases and J shed 1 base, with 15 bases lying between them. CDR3 sequence (DNA): TGTGCCAGCAGTACAAGGACTTCCGTTTCCTACAATGAGCAGTTCTTC. Translated, it gives CASSTRTSVSYNEQFF.

V is TRBV15 and J is TRBJ1-1, with TRBD1 as a possible D gene (5 bases). CDR3 length: 18 residues. Germline CDR1 LNHNV, CDR2 YYDKDF (reference sequence). Trimming took 1 base from V and 1 from J, leaving 19 bases between them. The CDR3 region is CATSRGDSLNLKNTEAFF. As DNA, the CDR3 is TGTGCCACCAGCAGAGGGGACTCACTTAATTTGAAGAACACTGAAGCTTTCTTT.

The chain employs TRBV19 and TRBJ2-7; D perhaps matches TRBD2 (5 bases). V gave up 7 bases and J gave up 0 bases, with 13 bases separating them. Germline V gene lookup returns CDR1 LNHDA and CDR2 SQIVND (reference sequence). The CDR3 totals 14 residues. The CDR3 loop is CASKSQRNSYEQYF. For the CDR3, the DNA is TGTGCCAGTAAGTCCCAGCGGAACTCCTACGAGCAGTACTTC.

The V call is TRBV5-1, the J call TRBJ2-3; D is possibly TRBD2 (6 bases). From germline, CDR1 is SGHRS and CDR2 YFSETQ. The CDR3 loop spans 15 amino acids. Trimming stripped 3 bases from V and 0 bases from J, with 11 bases between. CDR3 nucleotides: TGCGCCAGCAGCTACGGGACTCCGAGCACAGATACGCAGTATTTT. Its translation: CASSYGTPSTDTQYF. Using reference TRBV5-1 and TRBJ2-3 for the parts outside the CDR3, the full variable domain is KAGVTQTPRYLIKTRGQQVTLSCSPISGHRSVSWYQQTPGQGLQFLFEYFSETQRNKGNFPGRFSGRQFSNSRSEMNVSTLELGDSALYLCASSYGTPSTDTQYFGPGTRLTVL.

This rearrangement joins TRBV9 to TRBJ2-1; D unresolved. The germline V gene has CDR1 SGDLS and CDR2 YYNGEE. The CDR3 length is 15 residues. V was cut by 3 bases and J by 1 base, with 11 bases left in between. The CDR3 region is CASSEMTGSYNEQFF. The CDR3 coding sequence is TGTGCCAGCAGCGAGATGACGGGTTCCTACAATGAGCAGTTCTTC. The entire variable domain, with the rest obtained from reference TRBV9 and TRBJ2-1, is as follows: DSGVTQTPKHLITATGQRVTLRCSPRSGDLSVYWYQQSLDQGLQFLIQYYNGEERAKGNILERFSAQQFPDLHSELNLSSLELGDSALYFCASSEMTGSYNEQFFGPGTRLTVL.

V and J are TRBV5-1 and TRBJ2-5; weak D call: TRBD2 (5 bases). There are 14 residues in the CDR3. The germline V and J ends were trimmed by 1 base and 2 bases, with 9 bases remaining between them. Germline V gene data show CDR1 as SGHRS and CDR2 as YFSETQ. CDR3: CASSLYEGQETQYF. The CDR3 DNA reads TGCGCCAGCAGCTTGTATGAGGGACAAGAGACCCAGTACTTC.

The chain has TRBV6-5 and TRBJ1-1, with D perhaps TRBD1 (5 bases). Germline CDR1 reads MNHEY; CDR2 reads SVGAGI. V was shortened by 1 base and J by 5 bases, with 11 bases between the two germline ends. This CDR3 region has 14 residues. CDR3 DNA sequence: TGTGCCAGCAGTTACTTGGCAGGGCGGACTGAAGCTTTCTTT. Amino acids: CASSYLAGRTEAFF.

J is TRBJ2-2 and V is TRBV7-3, with 9 positions matching TRBD2. This CDR3 region has 17 residues. Germline V gene sequence: CDR1 SGHTA, CDR2 FQGTGA. The V and J ends lost 3 bases and 6 bases, in that order; junction bases with no gene match: 11. This chain's CDR3 is CASSFLGGRASAGELFF. The DNA of the CDR3 is TGTGCCAGCAGCTTCCTCGGCGGGAGGGCCAGTGCCGGGGAGCTGTTTTTT.

V is TRBV5-1 and J is TRBJ2-7; 7 positions agree with TRBD2. Germline V lookup: CDR1 SGHRS, CDR2 YFSETQ. The CDR3 is made up of 16 amino acids. J was trimmed by 2 bases and V by 0 bases; bases with no gene match: 8. This CDR3 reads CASSLGGGEITYEQYF. CDR3 DNA: TGCGCCAGCAGCTTGGGCGGGGGAGAAATTACCTACGAGCAGTACTTC.

The CDR3 here is CASSLVLAVYNEQFF. Written as DNA, the CDR3 is TGTGCCAGCAGCTTAGTACTAGCGGTTTACAATGAGCAGTTCTTC. The V and J genes are TRBV11-3 and TRBJ2-1; 8 bases map to TRBD2. The V gene end was trimmed by 1 base and the J gene end by 4 bases; junction bases not matched to a gene: 3. This CDR3 is 15 amino acids long. CDR1 SGHNT and CDR2 YENEEA come from the germline V gene.

V usage is TRBV11-2 and J usage is TRBJ1-1, with 7 bases that match TRBD1. The CDR3 is 13 amino acids. Germline CDR1 is SGHAT and CDR2 is FQNNGV. The trim removed 10 bases at V and 7 bases at J, leaving 12 bases unmatched. The CDR3 loop is CATATQGGGEAFF. The DNA for the CDR3 is TGTGCCACCGCCACCCAGGGGGGGGGTGAAGCTTTCTTT.

The CDR3 region has the DNA TGTGCCAGCAGCTTGGCCTTGGGTACCGGGGAGCTGTTTTTT. Protein product: CASSLALGTGELFF. The chain combines TRBV5-6 with TRBJ2-2, with D hard to call. Looked up from germline, CDR1 is SGHDT and CDR2 is YYEEEE. CDR3 length: 14 amino acids. The V end lost 0 bases, the J end lost 5 bases, and 8 bases lay between the germline ends.

V usage is TRBV4-2 and J usage is TRBJ2-3; possible D gene TRBD2, 5 bases. V shed 0 bases and J shed 6 bases, with 19 bases lying between them. The CDR3 sequence is 17 residues long. Germline V gene sequence: CDR1 LGHNA, CDR2 YNFKEQ. The CDR3 region has the DNA TGTGCCAGCAGCCAAGAGGTGGGAGATCTCTCCTTGGATACGCAGTATTTT. Residues: CASSQEVGDLSLDTQYF.

This clone was picked up a small number of times. CDR3 in amino acids: CASRSGSSGNTIYF. The CDR3 nucleotides are TGTGCCAGCAGGTCCGGTAGTTCTGGAAACACCATATATTTT. The chain combines TRBV6-1 with TRBJ1-3, with unresolved D. CDR1 MNHNS and CDR2 SASEGT come from the germline V gene. This CDR3 is built from 14 residues. Trimming removed 6 bases at V and 1 base at J, with 10 bases between.

The chain uses TRBV29-1 and TRBJ2-1; weak D call: TRBD2 (7 bases). Germline CDR1 SQVTM, CDR2 ANQGSEA. V was shortened by 6 bases and J by 5 bases, with 17 bases between the two germline ends. The CDR3 extends over 14 amino acids. The CDR3 is CSVQGGGLHNEQFF. The CDR3 nucleotides are TGCAGCGTCCAAGGGGGGGGCTTACACAATGAGCAGTTCTTC.

The chain recombines TRBV9 with TRBJ2-5, with 9 bases aligning to TRBD2. Germline lookup yields CDR1 SGDLS and CDR2 YYNGEE. The CDR3 sequence is 18 residues long. The V gene end was trimmed by 0 bases and the J gene end by 4 bases; junction bases not matched to a gene: 13. CDR3 bases: TGTGCCAGCAGCGTAGCTGGAGCGGGAGGTCTTGTGGGAGAGACCCAGTACTTC. It specifies CASSVAGAGGLVGETQYF.

This chain uses TRBV11-3 with TRBJ2-7; D may be TRBD1 (5 bases). V was trimmed by 1 base and J by 3 bases, leaving 10 bases between them. Germline assignment: CDR1 SGHNT and CDR2 YENEEA. The CDR3 consists of 14 residues. As DNA, the CDR3 is TGTGCCAGCAGCTTAGGGGGCGGCCTCTACGAGCAGTACTTC. Residues: CASSLGGGLYEQYF. The variable domain in full, with the rest retrieved from reference TRBV11-3 and TRBJ2-7, is EAGVVQSPRYKIIEKKQPVAFWCNPISGHNTLYWYLQNLGQGPELLIRYENEEAVDDSQLPKDRFSAERLKGVDSTLKIQPAELGDSAVYLCASSLGGGLYEQYFGPGTRLTVT.

The chain couples TRBV11-3 to TRBJ2-7, with D perhaps TRBD2 (5 bases). Germline CDR1 and CDR2: SGHNT and YENEEA. The CDR3 extends over 11 amino acids. Trimming pared 5 bases from V and 7 bases from J, leaving 9 bases between. This chain's CDR3 is CASSGRREQYF. CDR3 bases: TGTGCCAGCAGCGGTAGGAGGGAGCAGTACTTC.

The chain has TRBV28 and TRBJ2-3, with a possible D match to TRBD1 (5 bases). The V gene lost 3 bases and the J gene lost 4 bases, with 11 bases spanning the gap. The CDR3 contains 14 residues. Germline V gives CDR1 MDHEN, CDR2 SYDVKM. The CDR3 protein is CASSFIRAADTQYF. The CDR3 nucleotides are TGTGCCAGCAGTTTTATCAGGGCCGCAGATACGCAGTATTTT. The complete variable domain, with remaining parts taken from reference TRBV28 and TRBJ2-3, reads DVKVTQSSRYLVKRTGEKVFLECVQDMDHENMFWYRQDPGLGLRLIYFSYDVKMKEKGDIPEGYSVSREKKERFSLILESASTNQTSMYLCASSFIRAADTQYFGPGTRLTVL.

The chain uses TRBV6-1 and TRBJ1-2; D is unresolved. CDR1 is MNHNS, CDR2 SASEGT, per germline. This CDR3 comprises 13 residues. The germline V and J ends were trimmed by 1 base and 0 bases, with 3 bases remaining between them. The DNA of the CDR3 is TGTGCCAGCAGTGAAGGTACTAACTATGGCTACACCTTC. Translating gives CASSEGTNYGYTF.

The chain uses TRBV7-6 and TRBJ1-5, with D possibly TRBD1 on 6 matching bases. The CDR3 runs 15 residues. The V end lost 0 bases, the J end lost 3 bases, and 9 bases lay between the germline ends. Per germline, CDR1 SGHVS and CDR2 FNYEAQ. CDR3 DNA: TGTGCCAGCAGCTTAGCACAGGGTGTCAATCAGCCCCAGCATTTT. Its protein product is CASSLAQGVNQPQHF.

The CDR3 spells CASSILAGGYNEQFF. As DNA, the CDR3 is TGCGCCAGCAGCATACTAGCGGGAGGCTACAATGAGCAGTTCTTC. The chain combines TRBV5-1 with TRBJ2-1; TRBD2 agrees at 12 bases. The CDR3 covers 15 residues. V was clipped by 4 bases and J by 3 bases; unmatched bases: 2. Germline CDR1 is SGHRS and CDR2 is YFSETQ.

This chain connects TRBV7-2 to TRBJ1-3; D remains unclear. Per the germline V gene, CDR1 is SGHTA and CDR2 is FQGNSA. The CDR3 sequence is 14 residues long. Trimming pared 1 base from V and 2 bases from J, leaving 6 bases between. The CDR3 reads CASSLGLTGNTIYF. DNA for the CDR3: TGTGCCAGCAGCTTAGGACTGACTGGAAACACCATATATTTT.

The CDR3 bases are TGTGCCAGCAGTTACACAAGAGATCATGGAGGCTACACCTTC. Its translation: CASSYTRDHGGYTF. The rearrangement joins TRBV6-5 to TRBJ1-2; D is ambiguous. Per the germline V gene, CDR1 is MNHEY and CDR2 is SVGAGI. The CDR3 is 14 amino acids. V shed 2 bases and J shed 8 bases, with 15 bases lying between them.

This clone was detected once. The genes are TRBV29-1 and TRBJ2-3, with D hard to call. Trimming cost V 8 bases and J 4 bases, with 13 bases left between them. CDR3 size: 12 residues. The V gene's germline CDR1 is SQVTM and CDR2 ANQGSEA. The CDR3: CSLRIGADTQYF. CDR3 sequence (DNA): TGCAGCTTACGGATAGGCGCAGATACGCAGTATTTT.

The chain couples TRBV11-2 to TRBJ2-7; TRBD1 aligns across 9 bases. The CDR3 length is 16 residues. The junction had 12 bases not matched to a gene; V was cut back by 2 bases and J by 7 bases. Germline lookup yields CDR1 SGHAT and CDR2 FQNNGV. In nucleotides, the CDR3 is TGTGCCAGCAGCTTAACAAACAGGGGGCCGCACAGAGAGCAGTACTTC. This codes for CASSLTNRGPHREQYF.

This CDR3 is CASSLIDRGSGEQYF. The CDR3, as DNA: TGTGCCAGCAGTTTAATAGACAGGGGGTCCGGCGAGCAGTACTTC. The chain is built from TRBV28 and TRBJ2-7, with TRBD1 matching over 9 bases. Germline loops: CDR1 MDHEN, CDR2 SYDVKM. Trimming removed 2 bases from V and 6 bases from J; junction bases left unmatched: 8. This CDR3 comprises 15 residues. The full variable domain, completed using reference TRBV28 and TRBJ2-7, is DVKVTQSSRYLVKRTGEKVFLECVQDMDHENMFWYRQDPGLGLRLIYFSYDVKMKEKGDIPEGYSVSREKKERFSLILESASTNQTSMYLCASSLIDRGSGEQYFGPGTRLTVT.

This sequence joins TRBV2 and TRBJ2-3, with 7 nucleotides matching TRBD2. This CDR3 contains 15 residues. The V and J ends lost 7 bases and 1 base, in that order; junction bases with no gene match: 8. Germline CDR1 reads SNHLY; CDR2 reads FYNNEI. The CDR3, as DNA: TGTGCCAGCACTTTGGGGGGGACGCGCACAGATACGCAGTATTTT. It specifies CASTLGGTRTDTQYF.